This T cell receptor (beta chain) was observed in a study of PD-1 blockade in classical Hodgkin lymphoma. Time point reported: cycle 4 day 1 (C4D1), after more than five weeks of nivolumab. Each patient's relapse followed autologous stem cell transplantation, and brentuximab vedotin exposure varied. The CDR3 runs to 13 residues. The V gene lost 3 bases and the J gene lost 2 bases, with 7 bases spanning the gap. From germline, CDR1 is SGHAT and CDR2 FQNNGV. Study outcomes and limitations: Individuals initiating nivolumab under 1 year after ASCT were excluded. Reported findings placed baseline TCR diversity lower in newly diagnosed patients (compared with healthy donors).

Method: immunoSEQ multiplex PCR; TCRdb's copy keeps in-frame clones and lacks some. The sample records tens of thousands of clones, roughly 78% being singletons. As to this clone: Its antigen is still unknown.

This clonotype originated in a human donor with classical Hodgkin lymphoma. The J gene is TRBJ1-1, the V gene TRBV11-2; no definite D call. The input for sequencing was peripheral blood mononuclear cells (PBMCs), taken before the fourth cycle of nivolumab. The CDR3 region is CASSFQSNTEAFF. CDR3 DNA sequence: TGTGCCAGCAGCTTCCAAAGTAACACTGAAGCTTTCTTT.